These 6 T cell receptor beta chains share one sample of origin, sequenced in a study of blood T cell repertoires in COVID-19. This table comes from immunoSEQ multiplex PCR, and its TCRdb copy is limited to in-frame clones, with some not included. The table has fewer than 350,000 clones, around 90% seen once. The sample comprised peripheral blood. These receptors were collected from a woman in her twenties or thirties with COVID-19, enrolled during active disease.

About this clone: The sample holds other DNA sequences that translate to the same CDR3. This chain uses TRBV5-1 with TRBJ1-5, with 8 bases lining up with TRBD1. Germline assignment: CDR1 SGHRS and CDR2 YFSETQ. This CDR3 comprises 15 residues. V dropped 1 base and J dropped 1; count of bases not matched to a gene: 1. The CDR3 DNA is TGCGCCAGCAGCTTGACAGGGGGAAGCAATCAGCCCCAGCATTTT. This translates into CASSLTGGSNQPQHF. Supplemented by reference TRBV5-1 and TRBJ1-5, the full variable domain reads KAGVTQTPRYLIKTRGQQVTLSCSPISGHRSVSWYQQTPGQGLQFLFEYFSETQRNKGNFPGRFSGRQFSNSRSEMNVSTLELGDSALYLCASSLTGGSNQPQHFGDGTRLSIL.

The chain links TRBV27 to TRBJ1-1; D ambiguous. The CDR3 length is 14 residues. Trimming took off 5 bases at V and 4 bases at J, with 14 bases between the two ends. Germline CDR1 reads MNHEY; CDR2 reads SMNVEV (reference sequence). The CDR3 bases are TGTGCCAGCAGTCCCGGCGTTGGGAGCACTGAAGCTTTCTTT. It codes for CASSPGVGSTEAFF.

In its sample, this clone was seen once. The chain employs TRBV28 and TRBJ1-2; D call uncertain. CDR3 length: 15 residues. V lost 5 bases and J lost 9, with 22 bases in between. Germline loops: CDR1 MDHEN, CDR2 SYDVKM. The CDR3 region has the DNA TGTGCCAGCAGTCGGGATCTGGCGGCTCCCCCAAGCTACACCTTC. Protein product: CASSRDLAAPPSYTF.

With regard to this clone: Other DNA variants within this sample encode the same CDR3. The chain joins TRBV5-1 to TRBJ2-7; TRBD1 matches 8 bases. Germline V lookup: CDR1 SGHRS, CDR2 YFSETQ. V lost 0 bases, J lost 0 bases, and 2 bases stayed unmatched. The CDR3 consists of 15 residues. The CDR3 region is CASSLGGTGSYEQYF. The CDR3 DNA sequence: TGCGCCAGCAGCTTGGGTGGGACAGGCTCCTACGAGCAGTACTTC.

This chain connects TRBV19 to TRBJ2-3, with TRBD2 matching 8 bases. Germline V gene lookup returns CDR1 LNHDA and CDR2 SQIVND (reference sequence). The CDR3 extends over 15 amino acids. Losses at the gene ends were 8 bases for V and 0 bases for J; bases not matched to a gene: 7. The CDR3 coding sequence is TGTGCCAGTGGGGGAGAGCGGGAGAGCACAGATACGCAGTATTTT. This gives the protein CASGGERESTDTQYF.

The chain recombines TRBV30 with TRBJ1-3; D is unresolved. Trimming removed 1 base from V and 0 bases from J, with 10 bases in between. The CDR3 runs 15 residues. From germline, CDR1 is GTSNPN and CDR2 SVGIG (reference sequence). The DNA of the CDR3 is TGTGCCTGGAGTGAGTCAGTCCACTCTGGAAACACCATATATTTT. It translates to CAWSESVHSGNTIYF.